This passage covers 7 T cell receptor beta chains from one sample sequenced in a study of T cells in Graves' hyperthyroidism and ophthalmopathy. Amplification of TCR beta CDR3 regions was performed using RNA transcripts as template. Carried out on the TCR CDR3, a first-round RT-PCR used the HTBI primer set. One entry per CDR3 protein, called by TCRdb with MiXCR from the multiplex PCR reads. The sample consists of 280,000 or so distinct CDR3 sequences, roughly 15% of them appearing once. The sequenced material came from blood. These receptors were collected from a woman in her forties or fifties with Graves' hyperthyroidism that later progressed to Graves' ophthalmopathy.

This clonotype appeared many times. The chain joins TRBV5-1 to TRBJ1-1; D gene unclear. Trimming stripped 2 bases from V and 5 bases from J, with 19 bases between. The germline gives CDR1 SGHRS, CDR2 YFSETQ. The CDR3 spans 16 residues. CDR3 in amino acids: CASSFGEAVRLTEAFF. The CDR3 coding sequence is TGCGCCAGCAGCTTTGGTGAGGCTGTAAGGTTGACTGAAGCTTTCTTT.

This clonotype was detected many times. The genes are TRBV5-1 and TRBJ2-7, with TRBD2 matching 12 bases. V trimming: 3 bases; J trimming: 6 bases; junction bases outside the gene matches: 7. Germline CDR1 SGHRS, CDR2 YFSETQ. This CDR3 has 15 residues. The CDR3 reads CASSSRTSGTREQYF. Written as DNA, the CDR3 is TGCGCCAGCAGCTCCCGGACTAGCGGGACTCGCGAGCAGTACTTC.

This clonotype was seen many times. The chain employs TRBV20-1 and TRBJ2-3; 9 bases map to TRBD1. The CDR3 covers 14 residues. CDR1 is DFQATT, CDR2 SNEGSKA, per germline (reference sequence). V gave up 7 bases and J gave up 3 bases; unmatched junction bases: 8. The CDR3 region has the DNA TGCAGTGGATCGGGACAGGGAATAACAGATACGCAGTATTTT. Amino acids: CSGSGQGITDTQYF.

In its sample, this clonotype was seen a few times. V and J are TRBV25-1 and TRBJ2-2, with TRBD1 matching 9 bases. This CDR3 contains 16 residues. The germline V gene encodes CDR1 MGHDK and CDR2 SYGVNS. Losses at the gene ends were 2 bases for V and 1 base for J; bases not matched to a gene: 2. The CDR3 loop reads CASSEGQGWNTGELFF. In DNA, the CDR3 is TGTGCCAGCAGTGAAGGACAGGGGTGGAACACCGGGGAGCTGTTTTTT. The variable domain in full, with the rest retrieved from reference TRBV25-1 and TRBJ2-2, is EADIYQTPRYLVIGTGKKITLECSQTMGHDKMYWYQQDPGMELHLIHYSYGVNSTEKGDLSSESTVSRIRTEHFPLTLESARPSHTSQYLCASSEGQGWNTGELFFGEGSRLTVL.

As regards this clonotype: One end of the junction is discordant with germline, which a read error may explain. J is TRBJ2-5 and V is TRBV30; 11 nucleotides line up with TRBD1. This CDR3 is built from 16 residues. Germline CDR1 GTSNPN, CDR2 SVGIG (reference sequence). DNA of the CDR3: TGTGCCTGGACCACCGGACAGGGGGCTTGGAGAGAGCCCCAGTACTTC. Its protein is CAWTTGQGAWREPQYF. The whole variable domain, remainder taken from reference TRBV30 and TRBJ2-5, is SQTIHQWPATLVQPVGSPLSLECTVEGTSNPNLYWYRQAAGRGLQLLFYSVGIGQISSEVPQNLSASRPQDRQFILSSKKLLLSDSGFYLCAWTTGQGAWREPQYFGPGTRLLVL.

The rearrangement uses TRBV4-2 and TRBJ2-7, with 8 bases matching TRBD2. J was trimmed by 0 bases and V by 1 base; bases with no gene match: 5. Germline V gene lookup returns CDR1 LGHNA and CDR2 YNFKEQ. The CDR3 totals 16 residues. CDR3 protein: CASSQALLAGSYEQYF. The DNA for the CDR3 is TGTGCCAGCAGCCAAGCCCTTCTAGCGGGCTCCTACGAGCAGTACTTC.

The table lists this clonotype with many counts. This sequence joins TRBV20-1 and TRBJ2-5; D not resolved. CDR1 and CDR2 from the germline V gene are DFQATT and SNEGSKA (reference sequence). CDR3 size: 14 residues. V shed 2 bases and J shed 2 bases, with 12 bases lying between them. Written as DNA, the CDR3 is TGCAGTGCTAGACATTCTCGGATACAAGAGACCCAGTACTTC. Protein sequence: CSARHSRIQETQYF.